Below are 6 T cell receptor beta chains sequenced from a single sample in a study of blood T cell repertoires in COVID-19. TCRdb's table, derived via immunoSEQ multiplex PCR, lists solely in-frame clones and lacks some. The sample carries about 220,000 clones, 88% recorded once. The sample taken for sequencing was PBMCs or T cells enriched from blood (not recorded which). The receptors here all came from a woman aged 25-40 years who had recovered from COVID-19.

This clone was picked up a small number of times. The rearrangement uses TRBV7-2 and TRBJ1-4, with D perhaps TRBD1 (5 bases). Looked up from germline, CDR1 is SGHTA and CDR2 is FQGNSA. The CDR3 sequence is 15 residues long. Trimming took 1 base from V and 6 from J, leaving 12 bases between them. CDR3 DNA: TGTGCCAGCAGCTTAGTGTGGGGCGTCGATGAAAAACTGTTTTTT. Protein sequence: CASSLVWGVDEKLFF.

The chain has TRBV19 and TRBJ1-1; D is unclear. Germline lookup yields CDR1 LNHDA and CDR2 SQIVND (reference sequence). The CDR3 consists of 13 residues. V lost 7 bases and J lost 1, with 10 bases in between. CDR3 region: CASNGQWNTEAFF. CDR3 bases: TGTGCCAGTAATGGCCAATGGAACACTGAAGCTTTCTTT.

V is TRBV25-1 and J is TRBJ1-6, with D possibly TRBD1 on 6 matching bases. V lost 5 bases and J lost 7, with 12 bases in between. CDR1 MGHDK and CDR2 SYGVNS come from the germline V gene. The CDR3 has 14 residues. The CDR3 protein is CASSQQGGNSPLHF. DNA of the CDR3: TGTGCCAGCAGTCAACAGGGAGGGAATTCACCCCTCCACTTT. Looking up the rest from reference TRBV25-1 and TRBJ1-6 gives the full variable domain: EADIYQTPRYLVIGTGKKITLECSQTMGHDKMYWYQQDPGMELHLIHYSYGVNSTEKGDLSSESTVSRIRTEHFPLTLESARPSHTSQYLCASSQQGGNSPLHFGNGTRLTVT.

The V gene is TRBV3-1 (or the pseudogene TRBV3-2), the J gene TRBJ1-2; D is unclear. The CDR3 length is 14 residues. V shed 0 bases and J shed 2 bases, with 7 bases lying between them. Germline CDR1 LGHDT, CDR2 YNNKEL (reference sequence). This CDR3 is CASSQDAGNYGYTF. CDR3 DNA sequence: TGTGCCAGCAGCCAAGATGCAGGCAACTATGGCTACACCTTC.

The V call is TRBV2, the J call TRBJ1-2, with TRBD1 as a possible D gene (6 bases). CDR1 and CDR2 (germline): SNHLY, FYNNEI. V was pared by 5 bases and J by 6 bases, with 13 bases between. This CDR3 contains 13 residues. CDR3 in amino acids: CASSRQVYDGYTF. The CDR3 DNA sequence: TGTGCCAGCAGTCGACAGGTCTACGATGGCTACACCTTC. Using reference TRBV2 and TRBJ1-2 for the parts outside the CDR3, the full variable domain is EPEVTQTPSHQVTQMGQEVILRCVPISNHLYFYWYRQILGQKVEFLVSFYNNEISEKSEIFDDQFSVERPDGSNFTLKIRSTKLEDSAMYFCASSRQVYDGYTFGSGTRLTVV.

The chain has TRBV11-2 and TRBJ1-4, with D possibly being TRBD1 (5 bases). In germline, CDR1 is SGHAT, CDR2 FQNNGV. V was clipped by 0 bases and J by 4 bases, with 12 bases between them. The CDR3 has 16 residues. CDR3 sequence: CASSLEYAGINEKLFF. In DNA, the CDR3 is TGTGCCAGCAGCTTAGAATATGCAGGGATTAATGAAAAACTGTTTTTT.